A selection of T cell receptor beta chains follows, all from one sample in a study of beta chain features in type 1 diabetes. The method was immunoSEQ multiplex PCR; TCRdb's version includes in-frame clones alone and lacks a portion of them. The data show 95,000 to 150,000 clones, about a sixth seen once. The sample was central memory CD4+ T cells from blood. These receptors came from a man in his thirties or forties with type 1 diabetes. CDR3s include the opening cysteine and the closing phenylalanine or tryptophan. The D gene is left open where the match is weak. Only part of the rows carry a size: once, few, many, or a class if the clone is expanded.

CDR3 | DNA | size | V | length | J | D
CASSVEAGRNQPQHF | TGTGCCAGCAGCGTAGAGGCAGGGAGGAATCAGCCCCAGCATTTT | few | TRBV9 | 15 | TRBJ1-5 | -
CASSSPSGGTDTQYF | TGTGCCAGCAGTTCCCCTAGCGGGGGGACAGATACGCAGTATTTT | - | TRBV27 | 15 | TRBJ2-3 | TRBD2
CASTRQGNIQYF | TGTGCCAGCACCCGGCAGGGAAACATTCAGTACTTC | - | TRBV6-6 | 12 | TRBJ2-4 | -
CASSLVDGSGYEQFF | TGTGCCAGCAGCTTAGTTGATGGCAGTGGCTATGAGCAGTTCTTC | few | TRBV11-2 | 15 | TRBJ2-1 | -
CASSVGMGAGANVLTF | TGTGCCAGCAGCGTAGGAATGGGCGCTGGGGCCAACGTCCTGACTTTC | few | TRBV9 | 16 | TRBJ2-6 | -
CASLSSPRSYNEQFF | TGTGCCAGCCTATCTAGCCCCCGCTCCTACAATGAGCAGTTCTTC | few | TRBV28 | 15 | TRBJ2-1 | -
CASIDRGFGIQYF | TGTGCCAGCATCGACAGGGGTTTCGGCATTCAGTACTTC | few | TRBV25-1 | 13 | TRBJ2-4 | TRBD1
CASSYDRRDTQYF | TGTGCCAGCAGTTACGATCGGAGAGATACGCAGTATTTT | - | TRBV6-5 | 13 | TRBJ2-3 | -
CASSLTLYEQYF | TGTGCCAGCAGCTTAACGCTATACGAGCAGTACTTC | - | TRBV7-2 | 12 | TRBJ2-7 | -
CASSLGLAGGYDEQFF | TGTGCCAGCAGCTTAGGACTAGCGGGGGGGTACGATGAGCAGTTCTTC | - | TRBV11-3 | 16 | TRBJ2-1 | TRBD2
CASSEGPYDSQQPQHF | TGTGCCAGCAGTGAGGGCCCTTACGACAGTCAACAGCCCCAGCATTTT | - | TRBV6-1 | 16 | TRBJ1-5 | -
CGTGGPLQPQHF | TGCGGGACAGGGGGTCCCCTTCAGCCCCAGCATTTT | few | TRBV19 | 12 | TRBJ1-5 | TRBD1
CASSGQPYEQYF | TGCGCCAGCAGTGGACAGCCCTACGAGCAGTACTTC | - | TRBV23-1 | 12 | TRBJ2-7 | -
CASSASGGVLTDTQYF | TGTGCCAGCAGCGCTAGCGGGGGGGTACTCACAGATACGCAGTATTTT | - | TRBV9 | 16 | TRBJ2-3 | TRBD2
CASSALRTGGTDTQYF | TGTGCCAGCAGCGCCCTTAGGACAGGGGGCACAGATACGCAGTATTTT | few | TRBV9 | 16 | TRBJ2-3 | TRBD1
CASSLEGRDLYEQYF | TGTGCCAGCAGCTTAGAGGGACGGGACCTCTACGAGCAGTACTTC | few | TRBV7-9 | 15 | TRBJ2-7 | -
CASSQTSGGDTQYF | TGCGCCAGCAGCCAAACTAGCGGGGGGGATACGCAGTATTTT | - | TRBV4-3 | 14 | TRBJ2-3 | TRBD2
CASGASGGDTDTQYF | TGTGCCAGCGGGGCTAGCGGGGGAGACACAGATACGCAGTATTTT | - | TRBV10-3 | 15 | TRBJ2-3 | TRBD2
CASSIDPYYEQYF | TGTGCCAGTAGTATAGACCCGTACTACGAGCAGTACTTC | - | TRBV19 | 13 | TRBJ2-7 | -
CASSDQETQYF | TGTGCCAGCAGCGACCAAGAGACCCAGTACTTC | - | TRBV7-2 | 11 | TRBJ2-5 | -
CASSGDSDQYF | TGTGCCAGCAGCGGGGACAGCGATCAGTACTTC | - | TRBV2 | 11 | TRBJ2-7 | TRBD1
CASSMANEQYF | TGTGCCAGTAGTATGGCGAACGAGCAGTACTTC | - | TRBV19 | 11 | TRBJ2-7 | -
CASSYSGSKLYGYTF | TGTGCCAGCAGTTACTCTGGAAGCAAGCTTTATGGCTACACCTTC | few | TRBV6-5 | 15 | TRBJ1-2 | -
CASRTGSTDTQYF | TGCGCCAGCAGGACGGGGAGCACAGATACGCAGTATTTT | few | TRBV5-1 | 13 | TRBJ2-3 | -
CSASQAIEAFF | TGCAGTGCCTCCCAAGCGATTGAAGCTTTCTTT | few | TRBV20-1 | 11 | TRBJ1-1 | -
CSVGGTWGETQYF | TGCAGCGTTGGAGGCACCTGGGGAGAGACCCAGTACTTC | many | TRBV29-1 | 13 | TRBJ2-5 | -
CAISAQGRTSYNEQFF | TGTGCCATCAGTGCGCAGGGTAGGACCTCCTACAATGAGCAGTTCTTC | - | TRBV10-3 | 16 | TRBJ2-1 | -
CASSQDRSGRGLKYF | TGCGCCAGCAGCCAAGATCGGAGTGGCAGGGGATTGAAGTACTTC | - | TRBV4-3 | 15 | TRBJ2-7 | -